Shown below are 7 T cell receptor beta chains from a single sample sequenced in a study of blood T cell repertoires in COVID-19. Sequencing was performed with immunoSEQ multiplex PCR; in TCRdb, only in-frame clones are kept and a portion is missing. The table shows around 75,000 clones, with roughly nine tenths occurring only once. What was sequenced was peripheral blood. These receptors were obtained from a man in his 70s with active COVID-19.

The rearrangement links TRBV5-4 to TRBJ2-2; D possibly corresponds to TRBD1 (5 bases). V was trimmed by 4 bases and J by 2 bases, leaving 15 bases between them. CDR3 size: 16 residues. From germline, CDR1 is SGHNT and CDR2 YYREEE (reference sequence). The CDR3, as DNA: TGTGCCAGCAGCCCAGGACAAAGTAGAAACACCGGGGAGCTGTTTTTT. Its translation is CASSPGQSRNTGELFF.

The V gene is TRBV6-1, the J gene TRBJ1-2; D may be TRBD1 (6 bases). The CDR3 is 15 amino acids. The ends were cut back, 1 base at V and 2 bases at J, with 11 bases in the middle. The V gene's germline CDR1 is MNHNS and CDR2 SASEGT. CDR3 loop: CASSEVGRGNYGYTF. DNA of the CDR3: TGTGCCAGCAGTGAAGTGGGCAGGGGAAACTATGGCTACACCTTC.

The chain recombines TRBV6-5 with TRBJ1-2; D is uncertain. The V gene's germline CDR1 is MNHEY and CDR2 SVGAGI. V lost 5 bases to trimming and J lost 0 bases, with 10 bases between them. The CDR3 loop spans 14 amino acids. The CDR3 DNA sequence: TGTGCCAGCAGTCCGCCGGGAGCTAACTATGGCTACACCTTC. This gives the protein CASSPPGANYGYTF.

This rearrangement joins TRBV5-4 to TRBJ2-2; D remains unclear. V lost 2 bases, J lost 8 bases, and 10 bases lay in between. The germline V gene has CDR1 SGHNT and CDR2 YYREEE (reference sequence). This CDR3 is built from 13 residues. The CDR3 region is CASSFDSLGELFF. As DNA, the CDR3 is TGTGCCAGCAGCTTTGACTCTCTAGGGGAGCTGTTTTTT.

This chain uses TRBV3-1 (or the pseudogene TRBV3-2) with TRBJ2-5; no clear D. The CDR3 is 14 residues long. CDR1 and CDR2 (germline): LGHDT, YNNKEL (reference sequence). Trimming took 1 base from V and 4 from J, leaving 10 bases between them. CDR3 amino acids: CASSQAGKRETQYF. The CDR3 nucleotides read TGTGCCAGCAGCCAAGCAGGAAAAAGAGAGACCCAGTACTTC.

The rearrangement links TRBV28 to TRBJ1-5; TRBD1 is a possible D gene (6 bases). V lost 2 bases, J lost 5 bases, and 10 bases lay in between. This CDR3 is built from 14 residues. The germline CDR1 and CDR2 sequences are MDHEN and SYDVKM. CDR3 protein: CASSLTQGHQPQHF. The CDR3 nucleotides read TGTGCCAGCAGTTTAACACAGGGCCATCAGCCCCAGCATTTT. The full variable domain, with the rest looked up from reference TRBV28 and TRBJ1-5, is DVKVTQSSRYLVKRTGEKVFLECVQDMDHENMFWYRQDPGLGLRLIYFSYDVKMKEKGDIPEGYSVSREKKERFSLILESASTNQTSMYLCASSLTQGHQPQHFGDGTRLSIL.

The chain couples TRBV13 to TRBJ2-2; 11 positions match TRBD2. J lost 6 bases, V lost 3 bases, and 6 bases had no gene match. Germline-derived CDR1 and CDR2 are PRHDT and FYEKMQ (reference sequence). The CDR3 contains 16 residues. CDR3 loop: CASSFSTSGSAGELFF. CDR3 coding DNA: TGTGCCAGCAGCTTTTCCACTAGCGGGAGCGCCGGGGAGCTGTTTTTT.